These 17 T cell receptor beta chains were all obtained from the same sample, sequenced in a study of blood T cell repertoires in COVID-19. Libraries were prepared by immunoSEQ multiplex PCR; TCRdb keeps only in-frame clonotypes and omits some of them. The table lists under 200,000 clones, about 88% of them singletons, with about 4.9% in the top ten. The sequenced sample was peripheral blood. The receptor set was obtained from a woman older than 75 with acute or convalescent COVID-19.

The V gene is TRBV7-6, the J gene TRBJ2-1; D possibly corresponds to TRBD1 (6 bases). CDR1 and CDR2 from the germline V gene are SGHVS and FNYEAQ. The CDR3 has 15 residues. The ends were cut back, 6 bases at V and 1 base at J, with 13 bases in the middle. The CDR3 DNA is TGTGCCAGCAGTAGCCTAGGGGGATCCTACAATGAGCAGTTCTTC. Translating gives CASSSLGGSYNEQFF.

The V gene is TRBV28, the J gene TRBJ1-6; possible D gene TRBD1, 6 bases. This CDR3 spans 20 amino acids. In germline, CDR1 is MDHEN, CDR2 SYDVKM. Trimming took 1 base from V and 0 from J, leaving 19 bases between them. CDR3 residues: CASSLLGTGPDGSYNSPLHF. The CDR3 nucleotides are TGTGCCAGCAGTTTATTGGGAACAGGGCCTGACGGCTCCTATAATTCACCCCTCCACTTT. The complete variable domain, with remaining parts taken from reference TRBV28 and TRBJ1-6, reads DVKVTQSSRYLVKRTGEKVFLECVQDMDHENMFWYRQDPGLGLRLIYFSYDVKMKEKGDIPEGYSVSREKKERFSLILESASTNQTSMYLCASSLLGTGPDGSYNSPLHFGNGTRLTVT.

The CDR3 sequence: CASSQQGTNTEAFF. The CDR3 DNA is TGTGCCAGCAGCCAGCAGGGGACGAACACTGAAGCTTTCTTT. The chain combines TRBV3-1 (or the pseudogene TRBV3-2) with TRBJ1-1; TRBD1 might be the D (6 bases). Germline CDR1 reads LGHDT; CDR2 reads YNNKEL (reference sequence). The CDR3 has 14 amino acids. The V gene lost 3 bases and the J gene lost 1 base, with 9 bases spanning the gap.

V is TRBV19 and J is TRBJ1-5; 9 nucleotides line up with TRBD1. The CDR3 loop spans 13 amino acids. The germline V gene has CDR1 LNHDA and CDR2 SQIVND (reference sequence). V lost 9 bases to trimming and J lost 7 bases; unmatched junction nucleotides: 7. CDR3 sequence (DNA): TGTGCCAGCGGACAGGGGACGGGGCAGCCCCAGCATTTT. It codes for CASGQGTGQPQHF.

CDR3 residues: CASSLSVTGELFF. The CDR3 DNA sequence: TGTGCCAGCAGCCTCTCGGTCACCGGGGAGCTGTTTTTT. The chain uses TRBV3-1 (or the pseudogene TRBV3-2) and TRBJ2-2; unclear D gene. The CDR3 loop spans 13 amino acids. Per germline, CDR1 LGHDT and CDR2 YNNKEL (reference sequence). The V and J ends lost 4 bases and 4 bases respectively, with 7 bases between them.

The chain uses TRBV7-9 and TRBJ2-5; the D is unclear. With 2 bases removed from V and 5 bases from J, the gap between germline ends came to 12 bases. Germline CDR1 and CDR2: SEHNR and FQNEAQ (reference sequence). The CDR3 loop spans 14 amino acids. Written as DNA, the CDR3 is TGTGCCAGCAGCTTAAGAGGTGGAAAGGAGACCCAGTACTTC. Translated, it gives CASSLRGGKETQYF. The full variable domain, its missing parts supplied by reference TRBV7-9 and TRBJ2-5, is DTGVSQNPRHKITKRGQNVTFRCDPISEHNRLYWYRQTLGQGPEFLTYFQNEAQLEKSRLLSDRFSAERPKGSFSTLEIQRTEQGDSAMYLCASSLRGGKETQYFGPGTRLLVL.

The chain is built from TRBV6-5 and TRBJ1-5, with TRBD1 as a possible D gene (5 bases). The CDR3 runs to 15 residues. CDR1 and CDR2 (germline): MNHEY, SVGAGI. V gave up 0 bases and J gave up 9 bases, with 15 bases separating them. In DNA, the CDR3 is TGTGCCAGCAGTTACTCGACTCAGGGTAGCCGGCCCCAGCATTTT. This sequence encodes CASSYSTQGSRPQHF.

This clone was observed once. The chain uses TRBV3-1 (or the pseudogene TRBV3-2) and TRBJ1-3; tentatively, D is TRBD1 (6 bases). Trimming pared 7 bases from V and 2 bases from J, leaving 9 bases between. The CDR3 totals 13 residues. Germline loops: CDR1 LGHDT, CDR2 YNNKEL (reference sequence). CDR3 residues: CASTNRAGNTIYF. CDR3 nucleotide sequence: TGTGCCAGCACCAACAGGGCTGGAAACACCATATATTTT.

The J gene is TRBJ2-3, the V gene TRBV7-3; 10 bases are a match to TRBD2. CDR3 size: 15 residues. Trimming at V came to 5 bases and at J to 4 bases, leaving 6 bases not matched to a gene. Germline CDR1 and CDR2: SGHTA and FQGTGA. The CDR3 DNA follows: TGTGCCAGCAGCCCCTCAGCGGGAGGGCCAGATACGCAGTATTTT. It specifies CASSPSAGGPDTQYF.

This rearrangement joins TRBV6-4 to TRBJ2-3; 7 positions match TRBD1. This CDR3 is built from 14 residues. After removal of 9 bases from V and 2 bases from J, the junction contained 8 bases not matched to a gene. Germline V CDR1 and CDR2: MRHNA, SNTAGT. CDR3 in DNA: TGTGCCAGTAAACGTGGACAGGACACAGATACGCAGTATTTT. Encoded protein: CASKRGQDTDTQYF.

The chain has TRBV28 and TRBJ1-5; D gene unclear. Trimming shortened V by 6 bases and J by 0 bases, and 12 bases separated the two germline ends. Germline loops: CDR1 MDHEN, CDR2 SYDVKM. The CDR3 runs 15 residues. The CDR3 loop is CASRASLFSNQPQHF. In DNA, the CDR3 is TGTGCCAGCAGGGCCTCTTTATTTAGCAATCAGCCCCAGCATTTT.

The genes are TRBV7-2 and TRBJ2-1; D not certain. V lost 4 bases and J 8 bases, leaving 12 bases between the germline ends. CDR1 SGHTA and CDR2 FQGNSA come from the germline V gene. CDR3 length: 13 amino acids. CDR3 in amino acids: CASSSPFSDEQFF. CDR3 in DNA: TGTGCCAGCAGCTCGCCATTTAGTGATGAGCAGTTCTTC.

The V call is TRBV11-3, the J call TRBJ2-7, with 10 bases fitting TRBD2. Germline V lookup: CDR1 SGHNT, CDR2 YENEEA. This CDR3 spans 16 amino acids. V was pared by 1 base and J by 6 bases, with 9 bases of the junction left unmatched. For the CDR3, the DNA is TGTGCCAGCAGCTTAGCAAGCGGGAGGGCGGTAGGCGAGCAGTACTTC. As protein: CASSLASGRAVGEQYF.

The genes are TRBV6-5 and TRBJ1-3; no clear D gene. The CDR3 sequence is 15 residues long. The germline V and J ends were trimmed by 2 bases and 0 bases, with 8 bases remaining between them. Germline V gene lookup returns CDR1 MNHEY and CDR2 SVGAGI. The CDR3 DNA reads TGTGCCAGCAGTTACCGTGGGAGCTCTGGAAACACCATATATTTT. Its protein is CASSYRGSSGNTIYF.

CDR3 protein: CASSLGGAGYGYTF. DNA for the CDR3: TGTGCCAGCAGCTTAGGCGGGGCAGGCTATGGCTACACCTTC. V gene TRBV7-9 combines with J gene TRBJ1-2; D is possibly TRBD1 (5 bases). Germline lookup yields CDR1 SEHNR and CDR2 FQNEAQ (reference sequence). The CDR3 runs to 14 residues. Trimming took off 1 base at V and 4 bases at J, with 10 bases between the two ends.

The CDR3 DNA sequence: TGCGCCAGCAGCTTGATTAGCGGGAAGTCCTACAATGAGCAGTTCTTC. This encodes CASSLISGKSYNEQFF. The chain is built from TRBV5-1 and TRBJ2-1, with 8 bases fitting TRBD2. Germline V gives CDR1 SGHRS, CDR2 YFSETQ. Trimming removed 1 base from V and 1 base from J; junction bases left unmatched: 4. The CDR3 loop spans 16 amino acids.

V and J are TRBV4-2 and TRBJ2-5; no clear D gene. Trimming removed 0 bases from V and 7 bases from J, with 9 bases in between. CDR3 size: 13 residues. CDR1 is LGHNA, CDR2 YNFKEQ, per germline. The CDR3 spells CASSQEGVGTQYF. CDR3 nucleotides: TGTGCCAGCAGCCAAGAAGGAGTTGGGACCCAGTACTTC.